These T cell receptor beta chains were read from a single sample in a study of human T cells and chemical hapten exposure. MiXCR was run by TCRdb on the RACE reads, yielding one entry per CDR3 protein. The table records roughly 50,000 distinct CDR3 sequences, approximately 9.6% of them present only once. Here the sequenced sample was whole blood, taken in connection with sensitization to the hapten diphenylcyclopropenone (DPC). These receptors were taken from a woman between 25 and 40 years old with alopecia areata. Some clones in this sample may be carry-over from other donors' samples. Both conserved end residues are part of each CDR3. A D gene is named only where the DNA matches it firmly. The size field is filled for only some rows; it gives once, few, many or a size class.

d_gene | j_gene | v_gene | abundance | CDR3nt | CDR3aa
NA | TRBJ1-4 | TRBV30 | few | TGTGCCTGCAGGGTCGTTGGGGAAAAACTGTTTTTT | CACRVVGEKLFF
NA | TRBJ2-1 | TRBV6-5 | few | TGTGCCAGCAGCATGGGGGTTCACAATGAGCAGTTCTTC | CASSMGVHNEQFF
NA | TRBJ2-7 | TRBV5-1 | many | TGCGCCAGCAGATGGGATCCAGGGTCTTCCTACGAGCAGTACTTC | CASRWDPGSSYEQYF
TRBD1 | TRBJ2-7 | TRBV12-3/TRBV12-4 | few | TGTGCCAGCAGCCCCGTCGGGACAGGGAGGAACGAGCAGTACTTC | CASSPVGTGRNEQYF
NA | TRBJ1-5 | TRBV28 | many | TGTGCCAGCAGTTTTAGCGGGGACGGCAATCAGCCCCAGCATTTT | CASSFSGDGNQPQHF
NA | TRBJ2-4 | TRBV30 | NA | TGTGCCTGGAGTGTACGGCAAAAAGACATTCAGTACTTC | CAWSVRQKDIQYF
NA | TRBJ2-3 | TRBV5-6 | NA | TGTGCCAGCAGCCCCGGGACAACCCCAGTCGCAGATACGCAGTATTTT | CASSPGTTPVADTQYF
NA | TRBJ2-7 | TRBV6-2/TRBV6-3 | many | TGTGCCAGCACCAACGGAGGGTCCGAGCAGTACTTC | CASTNGGSEQYF
NA | TRBJ2-2 | TRBV3-1 | NA | TGTGCCAGCAGCCAAGGCGGGGGGGAGCTGTTTTTT | CASSQGGGELFF
NA | TRBJ1-1 | TRBV20-1 | many | TGCAGTGCGCAGGGTCCGGACCAGAACACTGAAGCTTTCTTT | CSAQGPDQNTEAFF
NA | TRBJ1-5 | TRBV20-1 | many | TGCAGTGCTAGAGATCCCAGGGCGGATAGCAATCAGCCCCAGCATTTT | CSARDPRADSNQPQHF
NA | TRBJ2-3 | TRBV6-2/TRBV6-3 | few | TGTGCCAGCAGGCCAGCCCTAGCGCCAGATACGCAGTATTTT | CASRPALAPDTQYF
TRBD1 | TRBJ1-2 | TRBV10-3 | many | TGTGCCATCAGTGAGTCGTTTACAGGGGGCATCTATGGCTACACCTTC | CAISESFTGGIYGYTF